The rows below give T cell receptor beta chains drawn from one sample of a study of spatial heterogeneity in lung cancer. TCRdb ran MiXCR on the 5' RACE reads and lists one entry per CDR3 protein. Here the sample spans over 95,000 distinct CDR3 sequences, more than 10% being singletons. This specimen consisted of PBMCs, obtained at follow-up. The receptor set was obtained from a female donor with early-stage non-small cell lung cancer. The conserved cysteine and the conserved F or W are not part of the CDR3 here. Each record gives: V gene, CDR3 protein.

TRBV7-2,ASSLNGRLNTEAF
TRBV20-1,SARAGPSAYNEQF
TRBV6-6,ASSYVAGGGDTQY
TRBV7-9,ASRARGSSYNEQF
TRBV6-2/TRBV6-3,ASSSFKRSNTGELF
TRBV20-1,SAPAWFSGSEAF
TRBV11-3,ASSLEKASRPF
TRBV30,ACKTGAMNTEAF
TRBV14,ASSPFGGLWNTEAF
TRBV5-5,ASSLASGNEQF
TRBV2,ASYRFVNSPLH
TRBV3-1,ASSGAGTGNEKLF
TRBV7-9,ASSLVGGLADEQF
TRBV24-1,ATSESSGSWHEQF
TRBV10-2,ASKSSGAYEQY
TRBV15,ATSRAGGNNEQF
TRBV29-1,SVDSSHYGYT
TRBV6-6,ASSYPQTDSGNTIY
TRBV12-3/TRBV12-4,ASSLGLLNTEAF
TRBV20-1,SAPGVAGVAELY
TRBV27,ASSSIDRGRTNGGELF
TRBV6-2/TRBV6-3,ASRGDRGNSPLH
TRBV5-1,ASSPTSLAGELF
TRBV4-1,ASSQDEGRTEAF
TRBV28,ASSPYFQGTYEQY
TRBV28,ASSLLGLAGADTQY
TRBV12-3/TRBV12-4,ASRSARWGDTGELF
TRBV18,ASSPGTGYNEQF
TRBV7-2,ASSEPTKGGGYT
TRBV20-1,SVTTGENYGYT
TRBV28,ASSLASLATNTGELF
TRBV20-1,SASRDLQNTEAF
TRBV9,ASSVVSNQPQH